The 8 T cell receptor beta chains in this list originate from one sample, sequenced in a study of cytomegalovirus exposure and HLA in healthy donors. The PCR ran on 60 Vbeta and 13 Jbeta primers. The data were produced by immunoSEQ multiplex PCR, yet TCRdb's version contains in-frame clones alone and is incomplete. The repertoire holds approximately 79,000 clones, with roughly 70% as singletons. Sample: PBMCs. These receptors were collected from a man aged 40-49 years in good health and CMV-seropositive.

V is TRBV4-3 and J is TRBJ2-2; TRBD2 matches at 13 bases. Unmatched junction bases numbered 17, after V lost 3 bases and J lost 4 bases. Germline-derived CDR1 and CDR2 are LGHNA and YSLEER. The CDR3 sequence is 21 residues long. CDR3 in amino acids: CASSQAPTSGGPNWGTGELFF. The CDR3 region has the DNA TGCGCCAGCAGCCAGGCCCCGACTAGCGGGGGGCCAAACTGGGGCACCGGGGAGCTGTTTTTT.

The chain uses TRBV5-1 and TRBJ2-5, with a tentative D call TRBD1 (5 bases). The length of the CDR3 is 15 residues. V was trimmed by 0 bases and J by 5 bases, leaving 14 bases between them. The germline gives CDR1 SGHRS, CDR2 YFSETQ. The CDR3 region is CASSLEATGSETQYF. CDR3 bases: TGCGCCAGCAGCTTGGAGGCTACAGGCAGCGAGACCCAGTACTTC.

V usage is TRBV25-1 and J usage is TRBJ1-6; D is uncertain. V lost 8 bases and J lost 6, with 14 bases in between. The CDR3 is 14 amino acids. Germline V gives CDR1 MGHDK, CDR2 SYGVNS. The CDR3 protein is CASAGAGGNSPLHF. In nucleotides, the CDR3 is TGTGCCAGCGCTGGAGCAGGAGGTAATTCACCCCTCCACTTT.

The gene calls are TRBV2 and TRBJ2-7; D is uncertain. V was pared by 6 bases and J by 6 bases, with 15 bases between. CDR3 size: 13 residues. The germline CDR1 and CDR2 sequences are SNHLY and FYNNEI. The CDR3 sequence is CASRAGPLGEQYF. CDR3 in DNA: TGTGCCAGCAGGGCAGGCCCTTTGGGCGAGCAGTACTTC.

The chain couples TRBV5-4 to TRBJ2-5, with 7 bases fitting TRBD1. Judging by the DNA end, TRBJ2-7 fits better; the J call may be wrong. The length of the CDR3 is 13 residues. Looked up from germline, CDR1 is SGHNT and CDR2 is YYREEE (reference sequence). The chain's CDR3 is CASRRDSDYEQYF. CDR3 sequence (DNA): TGTGCCAGCAGACGGGACAGCGACTACGAGCAGTACTTC.

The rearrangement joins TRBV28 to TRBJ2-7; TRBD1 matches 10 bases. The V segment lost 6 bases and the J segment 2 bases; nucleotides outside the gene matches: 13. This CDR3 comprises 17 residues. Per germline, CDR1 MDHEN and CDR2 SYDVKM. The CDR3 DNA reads TGTGCCAGCAGGCGCCGACAGGGGGCGGCGGATACCTACGAGCAGTACTTC. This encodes CASRRRQGAADTYEQYF.

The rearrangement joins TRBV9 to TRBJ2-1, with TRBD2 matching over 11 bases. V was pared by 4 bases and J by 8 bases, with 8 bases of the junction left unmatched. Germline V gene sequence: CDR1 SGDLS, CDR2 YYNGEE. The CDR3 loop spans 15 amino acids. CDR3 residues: CASSFSGRAVDEQFF. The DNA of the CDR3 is TGTGCCAGCAGCTTTAGCGGGAGGGCCGTCGATGAGCAGTTCTTC.

The chain's CDR3 is CASSLGEGSYNEQFF. The CDR3 nucleotides read TGTGCCAGCAGCCTCGGGGAGGGCTCCTACAATGAGCAGTTCTTC. The chain uses TRBV5-4 and TRBJ2-1; TRBD2 aligns across 7 bases. CDR3 length: 15 residues. Germline loops: CDR1 SGHNT, CDR2 YYREEE (reference sequence). V shed 4 bases and J 0 bases; nucleotides not matched to a gene: 4.